The 3 T cell receptor beta chains in this list originate from one sample, sequenced in a study of OX40 agonist ivuxolimab in advanced cancers. Some clones are missing from TCRdb's copy, which holds only in-frame ones; the method was immunoSEQ multiplex PCR. The sample holds 90,000 to 130,000 clones, roughly nine tenths seen once. The specimen comprised CD4+ or CD8+ T cells sorted from blood, sampled in a trial of the OX40 agonist ivuxolimab. The receptor set was obtained from an adult with an advanced solid tumor such as melanoma, head and neck, liver or kidney cancer.

The chain links TRBV5-5 to TRBJ2-5, with 7 bases matching TRBD1. The CDR3 is made up of 14 amino acids. Germline CDR1 reads SGHKS; CDR2 reads YYEKEE (reference sequence). V lost 5 bases and J lost 7; bases outside the gene matches: 11. The CDR3 DNA reads TGTGCCAGCAGTGACCGGACAGGCCCAGGGACCCAGTACTTC. As protein: CASSDRTGPGTQYF.

The chain recombines TRBV27 with TRBJ2-3, with D hard to call. Germline lookup yields CDR1 MNHEY and CDR2 SMNVEV (reference sequence). The CDR3 loop spans 15 amino acids. Trimming removed 4 bases from V and 2 bases from J, with 13 bases in between. The CDR3: CASSSGRPNTDTQYF. DNA of the CDR3: TGTGCCAGCAGTTCGGGCAGGCCAAACACAGATACGCAGTATTTT.

The rearrangement links TRBV13 to TRBJ2-3; the match to TRBD1 covers 8 bases. Germline CDR1 is PRHDT and CDR2 is FYEKMQ (reference sequence). The CDR3 length is 15 residues. The V and J ends lost 1 base and 3 bases, in that order; junction bases with no gene match: 3. The CDR3: CASSLVDRETDTQYF. CDR3 DNA sequence: TGTGCCAGCAGCTTAGTGGACAGGGAAACAGATACGCAGTATTTT.